This record concerns one T cell receptor beta chain sequence. Its antigen specificity is not known. No base qualities exist here, and no much larger clone lies one base off it. The same CDR3 also results from other DNA sequences found in this sample. As encoded in the germline V gene (reference sequence), CDR1 is LNHDA while CDR2 is SQIVND. V and J are trimmed by 6 bases and 2 bases, and the gene matches miss 4 bases of the junction. The CDR3 spans 13 residues, from the cysteine through the phenylalanine. This entry keeps only the CDR3 DNA: 39 bases, framed from base 1. CD8 naive samples were obtained by positive selection for CCR7 among CD45RO-negative cells, yielding a CD45RA+CCR7+ population from which TemRA cells were excluded. Healthy HIV-negative adults with no recently reported acute infections or vaccinations were included as donors. Only Caucasian adults living in Nashville, Tennessee, USA were represented among the donors. Blood was obtained by leukapheresis, after which PBMCs were separated by Ficoll-Histopaque density gradient centrifugation and cryopreserved in liquid nitrogen vapor phase. Analytical flow cytometry was used to check the purity and quantity of every magnetically sorted T cell population. From each sorted fraction, genomic DNA was isolated and quantified by UV absorbance on a Nanodrop 2000c.

The sample belongs to a study of shared clonotypes between healthy human individuals (TCRdb year 2020). For the wider study: The cohort comprised two women and three men aged 18 to 49 years. The study deeply sequenced blood TCR repertoires of five healthy adults to estimate repertoire size and the extent of clonotype sharing between individuals. Leukapheresis yielded between about 0.94 and 10 billion PBMCs per donor. To increase sequencing depth and limit assay-specific biases, different laboratories used diverse techniques to prepare libraries and sequence TCR repertoires. Per donor, three plates each were used for CD4 naive and CD4 memory, two for CD8 naive, and one for CD8 memory.

TCR CDR3 regions were amplified from genomic DNA by multiplex PCR using the deep immunoSEQ assay. Genomic DNA extracted from each cell subset was distributed evenly over all wells of several immunoSEQ 96-well plates, and each plate served as one replicate. For sorted subsets, around 200 ng genomic DNA, equal to tens of thousands of T cell genomes, was loaded into each replicate PCR. The purified libraries were quantified using a Qubit 3.0 fluorometer, sized with a Bioanalyzer 2100, and then quantified again using the KAPA Library Quantification kit. Every immunoSEQ 96-well plate was sequenced on a dedicated single-read 150-cycle Illumina NextSeq 550 flow cell. The authors' analysis ran thus. Because the immunoSEQ output held only junctional sequences and lacked quality scores, the filtering could not match the filtering applied to full-length reads. Sequences were annotated with PyIR, a Python wrapper for IgBLAST v1.9, and V/J genes and CDR3 were assigned using IMGT germline references. Reads were filtered out if the reads had weak V/J assignments (E-value above 1e-6), no CDR3, stop codons, out-of-frame junctions, or ambiguous translated residues. V3J clonotypes were defined by identical inferred V gene, J gene, and CDR3 amino acid sequence. The percentage overlap between two repertoires was calculated by dividing the number of shared unique clonotypes by the size of the smaller repertoire. Three approaches were used to assess repertoire richness: RTK rarefaction, the Chao1 estimator, and Recon v2.1 estimates of unobserved clonotypes. For all TCRbeta clonotypes obtained by the gDNA method from a few donors, generation probabilities were computed with OLGA. The table was pulled from immuneACCESS by TCRdb, which kept in-frame rearrangements only. Such tables lose some clones; where checked, under half of the loss comes from unresolved V genes, and the rest has no known cause. That table supplies the V and J calls and clone size; D and trimming were determined from the DNA. In all, the sample holds under 2,000,000 clones, and less than 95% of those were seen once. Roughly 1% of the sample comes from the top ten.

The full study reports these points: Compared with non-shared clonotypes, clonotypes shared by all four sorted-subset donors had higher generation probabilities. Only blood was sampled, and tissue TCR repertoires likely differ from those in blood. Based on pairwise subsampling, the degree of clonotype sharing among donors was expected to be affected by sequencing depth. Naive subsets generally had larger estimated clonotype richness than memory subsets. Rarefaction of sorted-subset datasets indicated incomplete sequencing despite the large sequencing depth. Sharing across four donors was observed for about 4.8% of naive CD4, over 3% of naive CD8, about 2.3% of memory CD4, and around 0.4% of memory CD8 clonotypes. Because the study included only a small number of donors, the genetic and exposure-history diversity represented was limited.

The clonotype originates from a man aged 18 to 30 in good health. This chain joins TRBV19 to TRBJ2-7; 7 central bases correspond to TRBD2. Sequenced: naive CD8+ T cells sorted from blood. The cell subset or site label for this specimen denotes: CD45RA+CCR7+. The CDR3 reads as follows: CASSWSGAYEQYF. The bases read TGTGCCAGTAGCTGGAGCGGGGCCTACGAGCAGTACTTC.